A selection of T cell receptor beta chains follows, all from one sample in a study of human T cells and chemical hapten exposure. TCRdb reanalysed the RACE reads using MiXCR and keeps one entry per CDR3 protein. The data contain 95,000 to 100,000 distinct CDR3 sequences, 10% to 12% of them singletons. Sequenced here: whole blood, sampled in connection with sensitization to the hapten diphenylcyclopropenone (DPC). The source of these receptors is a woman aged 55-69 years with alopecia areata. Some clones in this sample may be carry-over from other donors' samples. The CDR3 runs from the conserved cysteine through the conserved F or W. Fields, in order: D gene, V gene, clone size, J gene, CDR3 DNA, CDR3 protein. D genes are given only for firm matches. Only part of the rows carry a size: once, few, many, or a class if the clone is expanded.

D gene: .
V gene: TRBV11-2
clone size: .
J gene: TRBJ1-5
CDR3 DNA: TGTGCCAGCAGTCTAGATGCAGGGGTCTTTCAGCCCCAGCATTTT
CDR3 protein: CASSLDAGVFQPQHF

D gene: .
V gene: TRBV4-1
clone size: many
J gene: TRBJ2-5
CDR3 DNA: TGCGCCAGCAGCCAAGTAAATATTGTCGGCAAAGAGACCCAGTACTTC
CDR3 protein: CASSQVNIVGKETQYF

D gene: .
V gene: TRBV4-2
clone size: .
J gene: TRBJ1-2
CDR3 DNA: TGTGCCAGCAGCCGGAGGGGGGAAGGGGGTAACTATGGCTACACCTTC
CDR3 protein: CASSRRGEGGNYGYTF

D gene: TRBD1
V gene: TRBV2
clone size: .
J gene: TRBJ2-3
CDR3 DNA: TGTGCCAGCAGTGAAGGGGGGACAGGGGGCACAGATACGCAGTATTTT
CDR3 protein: CASSEGGTGGTDTQYF

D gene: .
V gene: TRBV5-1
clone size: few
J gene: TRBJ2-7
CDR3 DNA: TGCGCCAGCAGCTCGCCGCAGGGTGCCTACGAGCAGTACTTC
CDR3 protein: CASSSPQGAYEQYF

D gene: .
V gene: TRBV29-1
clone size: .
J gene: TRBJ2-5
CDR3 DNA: TGCAGCGCCGGATCTGTGGAGACCCAGTACTTC
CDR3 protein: CSAGSVETQYF

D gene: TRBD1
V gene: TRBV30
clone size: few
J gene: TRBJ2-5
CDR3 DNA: TGTGCCTGGAGTATCCCAGGGGGAAGGGGTGAGACCCAGTACTTC
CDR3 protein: CAWSIPGGRGETQYF

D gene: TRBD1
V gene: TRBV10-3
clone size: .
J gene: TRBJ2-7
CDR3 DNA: TGTGCCATCAAGGGGACAGGGGAGGAGCAGTACTTC
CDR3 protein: CAIKGTGEEQYF

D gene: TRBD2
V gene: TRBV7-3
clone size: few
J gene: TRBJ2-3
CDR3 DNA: TGTGCCAGCAGCTACCTGGGGACTAGCGGGGCTCCCGGCACAGATACGCAGTATTTT
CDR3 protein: CASSYLGTSGAPGTDTQYF

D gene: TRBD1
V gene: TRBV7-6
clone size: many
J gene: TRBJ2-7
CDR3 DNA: TGTGCCAGCAGCTTAGCCCTGAAACAGGGGAAGAATTTCTACGAGCAGTACTTC
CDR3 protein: CASSLALKQGKNFYEQYF

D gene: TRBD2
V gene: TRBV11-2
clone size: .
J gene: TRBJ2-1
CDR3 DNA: TGTGCCAGCAGCCCCCCCCGCGGGGGGATCGATGAGCAGTTCTTC
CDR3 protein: CASSPPRGGIDEQFF

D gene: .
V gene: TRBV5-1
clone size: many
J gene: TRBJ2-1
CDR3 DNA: TGCGCCAGCAGCCCGGACGGGGCTGCGTATACCTACAATGAGCAGTTCTTC
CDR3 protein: CASSPDGAAYTYNEQFF

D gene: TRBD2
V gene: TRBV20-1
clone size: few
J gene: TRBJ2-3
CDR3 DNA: TGCAGTGCCGGGGGGATTGGGACAGATACGCAGTATTTT
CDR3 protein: CSAGGIGTDTQYF

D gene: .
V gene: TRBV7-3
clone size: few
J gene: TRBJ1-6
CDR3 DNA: TGTGCCAGCAGCTTATCCGGACAGCCTAATTCACCCCTCCACTTT
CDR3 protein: CASSLSGQPNSPLHF

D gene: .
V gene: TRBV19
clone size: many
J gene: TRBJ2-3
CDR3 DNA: TGTGCCAGTAGTTCCCGGGGAAGCACAGATACGCAGTATTTT
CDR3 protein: CASSSRGSTDTQYF

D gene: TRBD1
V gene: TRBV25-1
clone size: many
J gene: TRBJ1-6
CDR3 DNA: TGTGCCAGCAGGGGGGACAGCTCCTATAATTCACCCCTCCACTTT
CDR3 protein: CASRGDSSYNSPLHF

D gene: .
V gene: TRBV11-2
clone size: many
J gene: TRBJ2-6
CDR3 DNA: TGTGCCAGCAGCCGGGACAAGAACTCTGGGGCCAACGTCCTGACTTTC
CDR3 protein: CASSRDKNSGANVLTF

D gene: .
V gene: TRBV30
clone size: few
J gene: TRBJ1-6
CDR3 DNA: TGTGCCTGGGCCCGGGGGCTCGATTCACCCCTCCACTTT
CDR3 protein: CAWARGLDSPLHF

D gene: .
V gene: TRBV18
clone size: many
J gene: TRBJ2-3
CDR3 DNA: TGTGCCAGCTCACTCATCCGGGACACAGATACGCAGTATTTT
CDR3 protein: CASSLIRDTDTQYF

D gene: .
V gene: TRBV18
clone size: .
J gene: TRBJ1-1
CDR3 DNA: TGTGCCAGCTCACCAGGGGTGGGGGCGAACACTGAAGCTTTCTTT
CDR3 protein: CASSPGVGANTEAFF

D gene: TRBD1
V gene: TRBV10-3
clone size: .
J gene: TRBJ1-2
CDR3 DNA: TGTGTCATCAGTGCCGTGGACAGGGTAATAGGCTACACCTTC
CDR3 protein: CVISAVDRVIGYTF

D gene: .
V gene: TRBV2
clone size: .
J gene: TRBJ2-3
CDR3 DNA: TGTGCCAGCAGTGACGACCAGGGATGGGCAGATACGCAGTATTTT
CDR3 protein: CASSDDQGWADTQYF

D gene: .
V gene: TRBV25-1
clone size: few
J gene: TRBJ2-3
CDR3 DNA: TGTGCCAGCAGTGACTCGGCGAGATTCACAGATACGCAGTATTTT
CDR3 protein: CASSDSARFTDTQYF

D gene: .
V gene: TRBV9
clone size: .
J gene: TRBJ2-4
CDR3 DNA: TGTGCCAGCAGCGTCGGCACCGAAAACATTCAGTACTTC
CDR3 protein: CASSVGTENIQYF

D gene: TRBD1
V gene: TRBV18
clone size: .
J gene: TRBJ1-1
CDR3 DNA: TGTGCCAGCTCACCATCAGGGGGGATACAGTCCACTGAAGCTTTCTTT
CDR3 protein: CASSPSGGIQSTEAFF

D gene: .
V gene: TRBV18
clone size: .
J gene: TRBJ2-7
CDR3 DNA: TGTGCCAGCTCGCCAACTCCCTACGAGCAGTACTTC
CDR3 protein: CASSPTPYEQYF

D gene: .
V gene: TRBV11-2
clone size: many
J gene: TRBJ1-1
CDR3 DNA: TGTGCCAGCAGCTTAGAAGGGGCCAGAAACACTGAAGCTTTCTTT
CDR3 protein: CASSLEGARNTEAFF

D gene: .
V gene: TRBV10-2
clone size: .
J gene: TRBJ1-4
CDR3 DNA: TGCGCCAGCAGTGAGTCCCCCGGGACACGGCTTGAAAAACTGTTTTTT
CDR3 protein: CASSESPGTRLEKLFF

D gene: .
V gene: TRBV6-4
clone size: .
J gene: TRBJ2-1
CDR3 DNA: TGTGCCAGCAGTGAAAATCCGGGAGAGCAGTTCTTC
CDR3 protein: CASSENPGEQFF

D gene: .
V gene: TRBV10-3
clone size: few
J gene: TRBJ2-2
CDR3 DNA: TGTGCCATCAGTGAGTCTAAGGGGACGGTGTCCGGGGAGCTGTTTTTT
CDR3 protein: CAISESKGTVSGELFF

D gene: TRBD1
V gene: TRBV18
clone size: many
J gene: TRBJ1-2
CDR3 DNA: TGTGCCAGCTCACCCACTCAGGGGGCACGCGGCTACACCTTC
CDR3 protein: CASSPTQGARGYTF

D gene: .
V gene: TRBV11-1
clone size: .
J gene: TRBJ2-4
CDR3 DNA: TGTGCCAGCAGCCCCGTTGTTGGCAGCAAAAACATTCAGTACTTC
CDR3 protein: CASSPVVGSKNIQYF

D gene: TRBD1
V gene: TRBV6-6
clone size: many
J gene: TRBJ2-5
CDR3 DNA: TGTGCCAGCAGTTGGTCGGACAGGGGAGAGACCCAGTACTTC
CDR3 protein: CASSWSDRGETQYF

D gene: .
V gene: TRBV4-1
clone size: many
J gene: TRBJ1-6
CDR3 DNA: TGCGCCAGCAGCCAAGAAGATCCTACCTATAATTCACCCCTCCACTTT
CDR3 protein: CASSQEDPTYNSPLHF

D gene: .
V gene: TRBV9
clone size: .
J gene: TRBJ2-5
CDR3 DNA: TGTGCCAGCAGCCCCCGAATCCAGATCGAAGAGACCCAGTACTTC
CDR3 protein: CASSPRIQIEETQYF

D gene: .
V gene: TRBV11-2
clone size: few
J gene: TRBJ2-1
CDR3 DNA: TGTGCCAGCAGCTTAGATGTAGACGGAACCATTAAGCAGTTCTTC
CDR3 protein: CASSLDVDGTIKQFF

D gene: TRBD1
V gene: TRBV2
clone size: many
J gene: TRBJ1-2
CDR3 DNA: TGTGCCAGCAGAGCGACAGGGGGCAACTATGGCTACACCTTC
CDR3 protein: CASRATGGNYGYTF

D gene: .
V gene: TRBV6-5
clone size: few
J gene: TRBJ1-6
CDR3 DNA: TGTGCCAGCAGTTACCGGCCGGGGCTCTCTAATTCACCCCTCCACTTT
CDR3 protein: CASSYRPGLSNSPLHF

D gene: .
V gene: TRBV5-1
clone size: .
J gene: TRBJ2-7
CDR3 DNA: TGCGCCAGCAGCCCGACCAGGGGGACTAAGCTCAACGAGCAGTACTTC
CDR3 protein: CASSPTRGTKLNEQYF

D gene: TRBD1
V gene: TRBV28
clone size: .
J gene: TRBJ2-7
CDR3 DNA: TGTGCCAGCGGTCTTGGGACAGGGCTGTCCTACGAGCAGTACTTC
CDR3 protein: CASGLGTGLSYEQYF

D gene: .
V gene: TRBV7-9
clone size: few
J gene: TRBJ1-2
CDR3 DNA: TGTGCCAGCAGCTTAGTTCCCAGCGGCTACACCTTC
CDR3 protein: CASSLVPSGYTF

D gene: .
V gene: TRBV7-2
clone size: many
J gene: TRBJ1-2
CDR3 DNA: TGTGCCAGCAGCTTAGGGAACGAGGGTTATGGCTACACCTTC
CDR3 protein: CASSLGNEGYGYTF

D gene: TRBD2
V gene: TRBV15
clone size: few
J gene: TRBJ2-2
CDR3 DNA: TGTGCCACTAAAACAGCGGGGGGGCATCTGTTCGCCCCCGGGGAGCTGTTTTTT
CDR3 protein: CATKTAGGHLFAPGELFF

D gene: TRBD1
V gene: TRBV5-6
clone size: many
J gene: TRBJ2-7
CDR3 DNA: TGTGCCAGCAGTATGGACAGGGTTGGGGCCTACGAGCAGTACTTC
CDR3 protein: CASSMDRVGAYEQYF

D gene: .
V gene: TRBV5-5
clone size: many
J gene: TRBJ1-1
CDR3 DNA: TGTGCCAGCAGCTTGGTTCGTACAATCACTGAAGCTTTCTTT
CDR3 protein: CASSLVRTITEAFF

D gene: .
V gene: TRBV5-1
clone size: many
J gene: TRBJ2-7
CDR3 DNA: TGCGCCAGCAGCTTGGAGGTCAGCACCTACGAGCAGTACTTC
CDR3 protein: CASSLEVSTYEQYF

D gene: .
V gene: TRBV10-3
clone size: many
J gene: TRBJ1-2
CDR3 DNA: TGTGCCATCAGTGGAGACAGGATCCATGGCTACACCTTC
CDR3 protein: CAISGDRIHGYTF

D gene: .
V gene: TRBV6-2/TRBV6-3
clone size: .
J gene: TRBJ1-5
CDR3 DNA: TGTGCCAGCAGCCAAACAGGGCCTAGCAATCAGCCCCAGCATTTT
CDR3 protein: CASSQTGPSNQPQHF

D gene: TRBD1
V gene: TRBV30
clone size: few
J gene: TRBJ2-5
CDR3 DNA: TGTGCCTGGAGTACAGGGGGCTTGGAGACCCAGTACTTC
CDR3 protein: CAWSTGGLETQYF

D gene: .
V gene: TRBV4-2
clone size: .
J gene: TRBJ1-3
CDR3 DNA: TGTGCCAGCAGCCAAGAATTGTGGACAGTCTCTGGAAACACCATATATTTT
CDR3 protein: CASSQELWTVSGNTIYF

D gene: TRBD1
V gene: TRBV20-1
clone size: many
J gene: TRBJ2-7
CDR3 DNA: TGCAGTGCTTACAGGGGCTCCTCCTACGAGCAGTACTTC
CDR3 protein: CSAYRGSSYEQYF

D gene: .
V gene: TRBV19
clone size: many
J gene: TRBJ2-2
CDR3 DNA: TGTGCCAGTATCTGGGGGGATATTGGCACCGGGGAGCTGTTTTTT
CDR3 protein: CASIWGDIGTGELFF

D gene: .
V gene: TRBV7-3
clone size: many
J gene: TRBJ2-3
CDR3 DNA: TGTGCCAGCAGCTTAATCTCGGGGCAGTCCACAGATACGCAGTATTTT
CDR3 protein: CASSLISGQSTDTQYF

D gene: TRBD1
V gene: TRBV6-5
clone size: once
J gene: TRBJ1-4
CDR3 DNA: TGTGCCAGCGGAGGGGGCGCGGCTAATGAAAAACTGTTTTTT
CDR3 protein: CASGGGAANEKLFF

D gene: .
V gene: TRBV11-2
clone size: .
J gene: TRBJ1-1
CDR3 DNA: TGTGCCAGCAACGACTATCCCACTGAAGCTTTCTTT
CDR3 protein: CASNDYPTEAFF